The TCR beta chain under discussion was sequenced for a study of blood T cell repertoires in COVID-19. Study-level background: Sites in the United States, Italy and Spain provided acute and convalescent COVID-19 samples. Sample material is recorded as cDNA or gDNA derived from T cells, B-cell-depleted T cells, or PBMCs.

Method: immunoSEQ multiplex PCR; TCRdb's copy keeps in-frame clones and lacks some. Among 70,000 or so clones listed, about three quarters were seen once. This CDR3 has 13 residues. CDR1 is SGHTA, CDR2 FQGNSA, per germline. The V and J ends lost 3 bases and 4 bases, in that order; junction bases with no gene match: 2. The sample consisted of peripheral blood. This TCR came from a human donor in a cohort sampled during active COVID-19. V usage is TRBV7-2 and J usage is TRBJ2-7; 8 positions agree with TRBD2. CDR3 sequence reads: CASSFGGVYEQYF. The CDR3 coding sequence is TGTGCCAGCAGCTTCGGGGGGGTTTACGAGCAGTACTTC.